This T cell receptor (beta chain) was identified during a study of blood T cell repertoires in COVID-19. Across the whole study: There were acute and convalescent COVID-19 samples, and they came from the United States, Italy and Spain. The cDNA or gDNA used as material had been derived from T cells, B-cell-depleted T cells, or PBMCs.

V gave up 2 bases and J gave up 2 bases, with 11 bases separating them. There are 15 residues in the CDR3. CDR1 is SGHTS and CDR2 is YDEGEE in the germline V gene. In the original analysis: Reference gene primers were amplified, and this amplification served to estimate nucleated cell counts. TCRdb keeps only in-frame clones here, not all; method: immunoSEQ multiplex PCR. V, J and clone size reflect that table, while D and trimming were determined from the DNA. The sample lists approximately 200,000 clones, 90% occurring once. Turning to this clone: This same CDR3 is encoded by further DNA sequences in the sample.

The TCR comes from a man aged 25-45 years with COVID-19, enrolled during active disease. V usage is TRBV5-8 and J usage is TRBJ1-5, with D possibly being TRBD1 (5 bases). The specimen was peripheral blood. The CDR3 reads CASSFQGSGNQPQHF. In nucleotides, the CDR3 is TGTGCCAGCAGCTTCCAGGGTTCTGGCAATCAGCCCCAGCATTTT. The full variable domain, with the rest looked up from reference TRBV5-8 and TRBJ1-5, is EAGVTQSPTHLIKTRGQQATLRCSPISGHTSVYWYQQALGLGLQFLLWYDEGEERNRGNFPPRFSGRQFPNYSSELNVNALELEDSALYLCASSFQGSGNQPQHFGDGTRLSIL.